These 20 T cell receptor beta chains came from one sample sequenced in a study of T cell clonotyping in hematopoietic cell transplantation. Sequenced by immunoSEQ multiplex PCR; TCRdb stores in-frame clones only, minus some. Among fewer than 100,000 clones, about 95% were seen once, and the ten largest hold approximately 1.8%. Described time point: recipient sample about 28 days before transplant, after cytoreduction. The material sequenced was peripheral blood mononuclear cells, taken before stem cell transplant. All receptors come from a woman in her fifties or sixties with acute myeloid leukemia. Some clones in this sample may be carry-over from other donors' samples.

CDR3 DNA: TGTGCCAGTAGCGTTTCTGGGGCTAGCCTCATAGAGACCCAGTACTTC. The encoded protein is CASSVSGASLIETQYF. The rearrangement links TRBV19 to TRBJ2-5; TRBD1 or TRBD2 may be the D gene (5 bases each). Trimming cost V 6 bases and J 4 bases, with 21 bases left between them. The CDR3 is made up of 16 amino acids. Germline loops: CDR1 LNHDA, CDR2 SQIVND (reference sequence).

The CDR3, as DNA: TGTGCCAGTAGTATAGTTGGCAGAAACGAGCAGTACTTC. It encodes CASSIVGRNEQYF. This rearrangement joins TRBV19 to TRBJ2-7; D ambiguous. V lost 1 base and J 5 bases, leaving 9 bases between the germline ends. The CDR3 has 13 amino acids. Germline V gene sequence: CDR1 LNHDA, CDR2 SQIVND (reference sequence).

The CDR3 spells CASSPGTSGPTYEQYF. As DNA, the CDR3 is TGTGCCAGCAGCCCTGGGACTAGCGGGCCTACCTACGAGCAGTACTTC. This chain connects TRBV5-4 to TRBJ2-7; TRBD2 matches 12 bases. The CDR3 has 16 amino acids. The junction had 7 bases not matched to a gene; V was cut back by 4 bases and J by 2 bases. Germline V gene data show CDR1 as SGHNT and CDR2 as YYREEE (reference sequence).

The chain combines TRBV28 with TRBJ1-2; D ambiguous. V shed 10 bases and J shed 8 bases, with 17 bases lying between them. This CDR3 is 12 amino acids long. CDR1 and CDR2 (germline): MDHEN, SYDVKM. The DNA for the CDR3 is TGTGCCACCAACGCAGAGGCAAGGGGCTACACCTTC. Amino acids: CATNAEARGYTF.

The V and J genes are TRBV9 and TRBJ2-7; 9 bases agree with TRBD1. With V trimmed by 4 bases and J by 5 bases, 13 bases remained unmatched. The germline gives CDR1 SGDLS, CDR2 YYNGEE. The CDR3 contains 16 residues. The CDR3 loop is CASSPFRGQGTNEQYF. In nucleotides, the CDR3 is TGTGCCAGCAGCCCCTTTAGGGGACAGGGAACTAACGAGCAGTACTTC.

This chain uses TRBV19 with TRBJ2-6, with D perhaps matching TRBD1 (6 bases). Trimming left V 7 bases short and J 0 bases short, with 16 bases between. The germline CDR1 and CDR2 sequences are LNHDA and SQIVND (reference sequence). The CDR3 extends over 17 amino acids. CDR3 protein: CASKAGTPYSGANVLTF. CDR3 nucleotides: TGTGCCAGTAAAGCCGGGACACCGTACTCTGGGGCCAACGTCCTGACTTTC.

This clone appeared a single time. This chain connects TRBV7-3 to TRBJ2-3; 9 nucleotides line up with TRBD2. Germline V gene lookup returns CDR1 SGHTA and CDR2 FQGTGA. The CDR3 runs to 15 residues. With 2 bases clipped from V and 0 bases from J, the junction kept 0 bases outside the gene matches. CDR3 sequence reads: CASSLLAGSTDTQYF. Here the CDR3 DNA reads TGTGCCAGCAGCTTACTAGCGGGGAGCACAGATACGCAGTATTTT.

The genes are TRBV6-5 and TRBJ1-6; the D gene is possibly TRBD1 (5 bases). Germline V CDR1 and CDR2: MNHEY, SVGAGI. V was clipped by 7 bases and J by 5 bases, with 15 bases between them. The CDR3 has 15 amino acids. CDR3 bases: TGTGCCAGCACCAACGGGGGGATAGATAATTCACCCCTCCACTTT. This gives the protein CASTNGGIDNSPLHF.

This chain uses TRBV7-8 with TRBJ1-4; TRBD1 is a possible D gene (5 bases). This CDR3 comprises 15 residues. V was clipped by 5 bases and J by 7 bases, with 17 bases between them. Germline V gene sequence: CDR1 SGHVS, CDR2 FQNEAQ. Written as DNA, the CDR3 is TGTGCCAGCAGCCCCGGGGGGTGGGGTGGTGAAAAACTGTTTTTT. Protein: CASSPGGWGGEKLFF.

Concerning this clone: Other DNA sequences in the same sample also yield this CDR3. V and J are TRBV19 and TRBJ1-5; 9 nucleotides agree with TRBD1. V lost 4 bases and J lost 7; bases outside the gene matches: 5. This CDR3 is built from 14 residues. The germline gives CDR1 LNHDA, CDR2 SQIVND (reference sequence). CDR3 nucleotide sequence: TGTGCCAGTAGTACAACAGGGGGCCAGCAGCCCCAGCATTTT. Its translation is CASSTTGGQQPQHF.

The rearrangement joins TRBV6-5 to TRBJ2-2; D gene ambiguous. CDR3 size: 15 residues. Trimming stripped 7 bases from V and 2 bases from J, with 14 bases between. The germline V gene has CDR1 MNHEY and CDR2 SVGAGI. The CDR3 DNA follows: TGTGCCAGCACAGTAGGACCTTACAACACCGGGGAGCTGTTTTTT. This translates into CASTVGPYNTGELFF.

This clone occurred once. The rearrangement links TRBV11-2 to TRBJ1-4; 12 bases are a match to TRBD1. There are 16 residues in the CDR3. Losses at the gene ends were 5 bases for V and 7 bases for J; bases not matched to a gene: 8. CDR1 and CDR2 from the germline V gene are SGHAT and FQNNGV. The CDR3 here is CASSVRGTGGGEKLFF. CDR3 nucleotides: TGTGCCAGCAGCGTCAGGGGGACAGGGGGCGGTGAAAAACTGTTTTTT.

The chain employs TRBV2 and TRBJ2-3, with 10 bases matching TRBD2. This CDR3 is built from 15 residues. V gave up 7 bases and J gave up 1 base; unmatched junction bases: 5. Germline CDR1 reads SNHLY; CDR2 reads FYNNEI. The CDR3 sequence: CASTGLAGGTDTQYF. The CDR3 DNA is TGTGCCAGCACGGGTCTAGCGGGGGGCACAGATACGCAGTATTTT.

This chain joins TRBV30 and TRBJ2-1; tentative D call: TRBD2 (6 bases). From germline, CDR1 is GTSNPN and CDR2 SVGIG (reference sequence). The V and J ends lost 3 bases and 10 bases respectively, with 10 bases between them. There are 11 residues in the CDR3. The CDR3 loop is CAWSLGGEQFF. CDR3 nucleotides: TGTGCCTGGAGCCTGGGAGGCGAGCAGTTCTTC.

CDR3 region: CASSQRGGYGYTF. CDR3 nucleotide sequence: TGTGCCAGCAGTCAAAGGGGCGGCTATGGCTACACCTTC. The chain carries TRBV27 and TRBJ1-2, with D tentatively TRBD1 (5 bases). Germline values: CDR1 MNHEY, CDR2 SMNVEV (reference sequence). Trimming cost V 5 bases and J 4 bases, with 11 bases left between them. CDR3 size: 13 residues.

The chain employs TRBV29-1 and TRBJ2-5, with TRBD1 matching over 8 bases. Germline V gene data show CDR1 as SQVTM and CDR2 as ANQGSEA. This CDR3 region has 11 residues. Germline trimming cut 7 bases from V and 7 bases from J; bases unmatched to any gene: 5. For the CDR3, the DNA is TGCAGCGCTGACAGGGGAAGGACCCAGTACTTC. Protein: CSADRGRTQYF.

The rearrangement links TRBV14 to TRBJ1-1; no firm D call. The CDR3 has 14 residues. V lost 0 bases and J lost 4, with 9 bases in between. Germline V lookup: CDR1 SGHDN, CDR2 FVKESK. The CDR3 DNA sequence: TGTGCCAGCAGCCAAGAAAGGGTTCTCACTGAAGCTTTCTTT. It translates to CASSQERVLTEAFF.

This chain joins TRBV6-5 and TRBJ2-7, with 8 bases that match TRBD2. This CDR3 spans 14 amino acids. V lost 5 bases, J lost 4 bases, and 7 bases stayed unmatched. Germline-derived CDR1 and CDR2 are MNHEY and SVGAGI. CDR3 loop: CASSAGRGGYEQYF. The CDR3 DNA reads TGTGCCAGCAGTGCAGGCCGGGGGGGATACGAGCAGTACTTC.

This chain connects TRBV6-5 to TRBJ1-5; 7 bases map to TRBD1. This CDR3 region has 15 residues. V was clipped by 5 bases and J by 2 bases; unmatched bases: 6. Germline CDR1 MNHEY, CDR2 SVGAGI. CDR3 residues: CASSRQGVGNQPQHF. The CDR3 nucleotides are TGTGCCAGCAGTCGTCAGGGGGTAGGCAATCAGCCCCAGCATTTT.

This chain connects TRBV2 to TRBJ2-5; 9 positions agree with TRBD1. Germline lookup yields CDR1 SNHLY and CDR2 FYNNEI. J gave up 2 bases and V 7 bases, and 8 bases lay outside the gene matches. This CDR3 has 15 residues. DNA of the CDR3: TGTGCCAGCACCATGGGAGGGACAGGGCAAGAGACCCAGTACTTC. This translates into CASTMGGTGQETQYF.